This TCR beta chain was documented in a study of blood T cell repertoires in COVID-19. About the research overall: Samples representing acute and convalescent COVID-19 were sourced from the United States, Italy and Spain.

TCRdb's table, derived via immunoSEQ multiplex PCR, lists solely in-frame clones and lacks some. The table lists about 41,000 clones, about four fifths of them singletons. Germline CDR1 reads LNHDA; CDR2 reads SQIVND (reference sequence). With 7 bases removed from V and 7 bases from J, the gap between germline ends came to 17 bases. The length of the CDR3 is 14 residues. This receptor was identified in a woman aged 80 or over with acute or convalescent COVID-19. This chain joins TRBV19 and TRBJ2-1; D may be TRBD2 (5 bases). The sample comprised peripheral blood. The CDR3 region is CASKDREARNEQFF. The CDR3 region has the DNA TGTGCCAGTAAAGACCGGGAAGCTAGGAATGAGCAGTTCTTC. The complete variable domain, with remaining parts taken from reference TRBV19 and TRBJ2-1, reads DGGITQSPKYLFRKEGQNVTLSCEQNLNHDAMYWYRQDPGQGLRLIYYSQIVNDFQKGDIAEGYSVSREKKESFPLTVTSAQKNPTAFYLCASKDREARNEQFFGPGTRLTVL.